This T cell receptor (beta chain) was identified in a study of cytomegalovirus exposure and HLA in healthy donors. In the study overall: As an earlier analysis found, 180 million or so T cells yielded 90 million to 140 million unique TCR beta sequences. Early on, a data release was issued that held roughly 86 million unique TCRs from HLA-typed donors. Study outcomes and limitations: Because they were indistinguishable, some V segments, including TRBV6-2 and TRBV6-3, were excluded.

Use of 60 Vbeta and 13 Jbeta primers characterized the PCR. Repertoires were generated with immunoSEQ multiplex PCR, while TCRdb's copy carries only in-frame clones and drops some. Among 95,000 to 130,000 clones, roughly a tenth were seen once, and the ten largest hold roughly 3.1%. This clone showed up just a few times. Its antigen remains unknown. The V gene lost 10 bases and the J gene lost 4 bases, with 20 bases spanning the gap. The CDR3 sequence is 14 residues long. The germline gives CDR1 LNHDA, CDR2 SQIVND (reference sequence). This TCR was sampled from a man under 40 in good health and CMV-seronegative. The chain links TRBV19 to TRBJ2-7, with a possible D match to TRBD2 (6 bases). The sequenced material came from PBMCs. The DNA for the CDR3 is TGTGCCACTGGGGGAGGACAACCCTTTTACGAGCAGTACTTC. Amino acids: CATGGGQPFYEQYF.